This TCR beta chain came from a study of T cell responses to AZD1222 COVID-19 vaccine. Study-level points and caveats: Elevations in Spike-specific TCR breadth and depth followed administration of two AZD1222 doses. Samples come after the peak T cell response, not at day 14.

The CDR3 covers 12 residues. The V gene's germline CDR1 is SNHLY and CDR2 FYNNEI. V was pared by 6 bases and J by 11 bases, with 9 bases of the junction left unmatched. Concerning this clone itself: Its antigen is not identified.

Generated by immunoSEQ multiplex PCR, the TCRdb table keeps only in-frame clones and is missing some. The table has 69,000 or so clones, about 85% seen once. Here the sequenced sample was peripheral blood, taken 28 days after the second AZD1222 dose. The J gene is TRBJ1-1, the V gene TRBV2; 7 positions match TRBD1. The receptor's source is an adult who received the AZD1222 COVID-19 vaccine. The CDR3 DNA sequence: TGTGCCAGCAGCCGGGACAGCACATATGCTTTCTTT. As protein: CASSRDSTYAFF.